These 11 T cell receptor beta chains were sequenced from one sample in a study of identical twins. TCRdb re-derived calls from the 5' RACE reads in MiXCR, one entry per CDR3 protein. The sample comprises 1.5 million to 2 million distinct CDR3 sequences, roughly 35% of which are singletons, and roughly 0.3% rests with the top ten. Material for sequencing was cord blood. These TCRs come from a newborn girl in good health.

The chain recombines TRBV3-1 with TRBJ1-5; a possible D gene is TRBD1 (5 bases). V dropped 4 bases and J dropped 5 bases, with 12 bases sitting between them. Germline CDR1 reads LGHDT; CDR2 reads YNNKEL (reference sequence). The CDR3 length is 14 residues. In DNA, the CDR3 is TGTGCCAGCAGCCCGGACACGGGTCATCAGCCCCAGCATTTT. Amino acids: CASSPDTGHQPQHF.

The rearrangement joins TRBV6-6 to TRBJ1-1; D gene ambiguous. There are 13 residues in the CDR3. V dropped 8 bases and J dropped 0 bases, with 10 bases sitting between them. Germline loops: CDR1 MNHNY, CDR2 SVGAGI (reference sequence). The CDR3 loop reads CASLPRLNTEAFF. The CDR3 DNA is TGTGCCAGCCTGCCGAGGTTGAACACTGAAGCTTTCTTT.

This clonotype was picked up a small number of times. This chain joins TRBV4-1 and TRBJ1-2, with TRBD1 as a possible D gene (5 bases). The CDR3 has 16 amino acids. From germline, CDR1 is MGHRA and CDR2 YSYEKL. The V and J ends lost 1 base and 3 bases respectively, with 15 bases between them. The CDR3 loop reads CASSQVQGTDYYGYTF. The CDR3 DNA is TGCGCCAGCAGCCAAGTCCAAGGGACGGACTACTATGGCTACACCTTC.

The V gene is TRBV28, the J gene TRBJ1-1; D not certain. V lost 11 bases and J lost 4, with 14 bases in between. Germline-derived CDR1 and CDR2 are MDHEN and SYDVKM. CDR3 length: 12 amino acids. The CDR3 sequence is CAAALLGTEAFF. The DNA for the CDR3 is TGTGCCGCCGCCCTTTTGGGCACTGAAGCTTTCTTT.

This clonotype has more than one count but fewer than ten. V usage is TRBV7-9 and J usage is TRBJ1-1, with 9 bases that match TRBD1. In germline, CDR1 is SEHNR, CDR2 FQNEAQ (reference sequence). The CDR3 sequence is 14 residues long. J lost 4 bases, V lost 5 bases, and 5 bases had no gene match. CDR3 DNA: TGTGCCAGCAGCCCTGGACAGGGGATCACTGAAGCTTTCTTT. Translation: CASSPGQGITEAFF.

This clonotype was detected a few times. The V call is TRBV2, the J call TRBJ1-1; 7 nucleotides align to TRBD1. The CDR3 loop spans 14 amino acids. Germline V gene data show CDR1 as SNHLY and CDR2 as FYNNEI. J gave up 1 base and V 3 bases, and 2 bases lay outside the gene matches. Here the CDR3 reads CASSDGTANTEAFF. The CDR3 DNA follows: TGTGCCAGCAGTGACGGGACAGCGAACACTGAAGCTTTCTTT.

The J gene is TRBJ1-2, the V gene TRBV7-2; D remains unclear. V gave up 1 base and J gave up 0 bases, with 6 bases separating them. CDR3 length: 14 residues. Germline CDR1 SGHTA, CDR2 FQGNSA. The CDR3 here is CASSLGHSNYGYTF. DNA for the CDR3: TGTGCCAGCAGCTTAGGACATTCTAACTATGGCTACACCTTC.

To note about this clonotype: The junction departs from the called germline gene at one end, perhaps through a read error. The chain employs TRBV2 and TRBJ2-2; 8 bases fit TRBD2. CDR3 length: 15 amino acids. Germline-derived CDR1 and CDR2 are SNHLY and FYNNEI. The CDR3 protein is CASSGLLAAAGELFF. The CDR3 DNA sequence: TGTGCTAGCAGTGGTCTACTAGCGGCGGCCGGGGAGCTGTTTTTT.

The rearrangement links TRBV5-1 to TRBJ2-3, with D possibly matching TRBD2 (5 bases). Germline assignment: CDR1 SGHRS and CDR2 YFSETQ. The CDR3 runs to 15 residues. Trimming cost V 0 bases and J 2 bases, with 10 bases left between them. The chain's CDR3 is CASSLAAEVTDTQYF. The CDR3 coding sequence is TGCGCCAGCAGCTTGGCAGCGGAGGTCACAGATACGCAGTATTTT.

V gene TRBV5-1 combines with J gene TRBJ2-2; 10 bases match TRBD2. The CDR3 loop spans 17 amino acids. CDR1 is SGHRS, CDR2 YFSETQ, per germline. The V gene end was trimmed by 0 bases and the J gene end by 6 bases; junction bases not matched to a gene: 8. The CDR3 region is CASSLGPSGRGAGELFF. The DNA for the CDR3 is TGCGCCAGCAGCTTGGGACCTAGCGGGAGAGGGGCCGGGGAGCTGTTTTTT.

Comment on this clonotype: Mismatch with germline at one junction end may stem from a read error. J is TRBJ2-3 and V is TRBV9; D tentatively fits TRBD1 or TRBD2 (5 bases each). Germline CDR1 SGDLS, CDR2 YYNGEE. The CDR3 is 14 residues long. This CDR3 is CASSVDLGEDTQYF. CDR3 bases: TGCGCCAGCAGCGTAGATTTGGGGGAAGATACGCAGTATTTT.